The sequence of this T cell receptor (beta chain) was determined in a study of T cells expressing NK-cell markers. Background on the study: There were seven HCMV-seropositive donors and one seronegative donor among the eight sequenced.

Overall study results and limits: The leading position in the CD3+CD56-NKG2C+ fraction of several donors also went to these clonotypes.

On this clonotype: No antigen is known for it.

Germline CDR1 and CDR2: LNHDA and SQIVND (reference sequence). This CDR3 comprises 17 residues. cDNA encoding TCR beta was synthesized via 5'RACE template switching incorporating UMIs. TCRdb reprocessed the 5' RACE reads and keeps a single row for each CDR3 protein, giving no DNA. The listing contains approximately 380,000 distinct CDR3 sequences. The chain combines TRBV19 with TRBJ2-2. The origin of this receptor is a man aged 18 to 70 in good health. Input material: blood T cells: a sorted CD56 or NKG2C T cell subset, CD4+ or CD8+ T cells, or bulk PBMC T cells (not recorded which). CDR3 residues: CASSIRASTTTTGELFF.